These T cell receptor beta chains were read from a single sample in a study of blood T cell repertoires in COVID-19. Clones were sequenced by immunoSEQ multiplex PCR, and TCRdb holds only the in-frame ones, with some missing. The data contain about 100,000 clones, roughly 92% of them seen just once; the ten biggest clones take up approximately 5.7%. Sequencing was performed on peripheral blood. All receptors derive from a middle-aged man with active COVID-19. CDR3s leave out the opening cysteine and the closing phenylalanine or tryptophan. A D gene is named only where the DNA matches it firmly.

CDR3aa,v_gene,d_gene,j_gene
SGWGGSRQF,TRBV20-1,TRBD2,TRBJ2-1
ASSWTSGSPYEQY,TRBV19,TRBD2,TRBJ2-7
ASSPRLANTEAF,TRBV5-1,.,TRBJ1-1
ASSVEGLAQPNIQY,TRBV9,TRBD2,TRBJ2-4
ASSIDRWGGQGLSGANVLT,TRBV3-1/TRBV3-2,TRBD1,TRBJ2-6
ASSQDSSGANVLT,TRBV4-1,.,TRBJ2-6
ASSQGDRANYGYT,TRBV18,TRBD1,TRBJ1-2
ASSLGPSSYNEQF,TRBV7-6,.,TRBJ2-1
ASSPTGNWQPQH,TRBV28,.,TRBJ1-5
ASSGRLAGGQDTQY,TRBV2,TRBD2,TRBJ2-3
ASSWLGEETQY,TRBV27,.,TRBJ2-5
ASSPQGPGAGWEQY,TRBV19,TRBD2,TRBJ2-7
ASSDGRGENGYT,TRBV6-4,.,TRBJ1-2
ATSDPGRTVSGANVLT,TRBV24-1,.,TRBJ2-6
ASSLQPREGGVETQY,TRBV5-1,TRBD2,TRBJ2-5
ASSLGSGSTKNIQY,TRBV5-4,.,TRBJ2-4
ATSRVVGLSYGYT,TRBV15,.,TRBJ1-2
ASSRDRANTEAF,TRBV11-2,TRBD1,TRBJ1-1
ASSLAGAGAESPLH,TRBV5-1,.,TRBJ1-6
ASSLVRSGGELF,TRBV27,.,TRBJ2-2
ATRVSGSQYEQY,TRBV19,.,TRBJ2-7
ASNIGGAANTGELF,TRBV19,.,TRBJ2-2
ASSVSGAGGNEQF,TRBV9,TRBD2,TRBJ2-1
ASSNRDRRPYEQY,TRBV19,TRBD1,TRBJ2-7
ASRTWREGTEAF,TRBV19,.,TRBJ1-1
ASSTSGAAYEQY,TRBV6-5,TRBD2,TRBJ2-7
ASSELRTGQETQY,TRBV2,.,TRBJ2-5
ASSSPGQGKETQY,TRBV28,TRBD1,TRBJ2-5
ASSQTGYTLNTEAF,TRBV6-6,TRBD1,TRBJ1-1
ASSYGRPGKGAQH,TRBV6-5,.,TRBJ1-5
ASMDGRGSGNQPQH,TRBV19,.,TRBJ1-5